The following is a T cell receptor beta chain sequence with its context. Its antigen is not identified. The data stem from a study of monozygotic twins with inflammatory bowel disease. Findings of the study overall: Among twins, concordant and discordant pairs did not differ in repertoire similarity, possibly from limited power. Researchers report that IBD patients shared fewer clonotypes with others than healthy twins, especially amid disease activity.

Blood samples of about 2.5 ml were drawn from every donor. No sorting of T cells preceded isolation of total RNA from whole blood. Germline V CDR1 and CDR2: SGHRS, YFSETQ. The CDR3 extends over 14 amino acids. Each CDR3 protein gets one entry in TCRdb, which reprocessed the 5' RACE reads and gives no DNA. Its table records more than 300,000 distinct CDR3 sequences. This sequence originates from a human donor with ulcerative colitis or Crohn's disease, or a healthy co-twin of an affected twin (not recorded which). Input material: blood. The gene calls are TRBV5-1 and TRBJ1-2; TCRdb indicates TRBD1, and absent DNA this call remains unverified. The CDR3: CASSLEWTGNGYTF. Drawing the rest from reference TRBV5-1 and TRBJ1-2, the complete variable domain is KAGVTQTPRYLIKTRGQQVTLSCSPISGHRSVSWYQQTPGQGLQFLFEYFSETQRNKGNFPGRFSGRQFSNSRSEMNVSTLELGDSALYLCASSLEWTGNGYTFGSGTRLTVV.